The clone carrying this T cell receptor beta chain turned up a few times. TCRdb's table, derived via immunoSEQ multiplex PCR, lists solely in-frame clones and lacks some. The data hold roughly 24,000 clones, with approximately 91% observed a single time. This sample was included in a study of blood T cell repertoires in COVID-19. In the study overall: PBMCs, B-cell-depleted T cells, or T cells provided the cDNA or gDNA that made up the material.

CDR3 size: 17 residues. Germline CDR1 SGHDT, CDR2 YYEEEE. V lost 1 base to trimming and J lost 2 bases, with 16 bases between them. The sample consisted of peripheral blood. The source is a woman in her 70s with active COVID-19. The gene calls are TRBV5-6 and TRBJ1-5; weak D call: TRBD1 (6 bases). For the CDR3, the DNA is TGTGCCAGCAGCTTGTGGGGAGGGGGGCACGGCAATCAGCCCCAGCATTTT. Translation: CASSLWGGGHGNQPQHF. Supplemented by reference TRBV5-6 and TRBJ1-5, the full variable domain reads DAGVTQSPTHLIKTRGQQVTLRCSPKSGHDTVSWYQQALGQGPQFIFQYYEEEERQRGNFPDRFSGHQFPNYSSELNVNALLLGDSALYLCASSLWGGGHGNQPQHFGDGTRLSIL.